The 28 T cell receptor beta chains below were found in one sample sequenced in a study. Using its own MiXCR run on the 5' RACE reads, TCRdb lists one record per CDR3 protein. The repertoire consists of over 55,000 distinct CDR3 sequences, with more than 25% occurring once and the leading ten covering under 3.5%. Sequencing was performed on tumor-infiltrating memory CD4+ T cells sorted from the breast tumor. Subset described: memory CD4+ T cells, CD4+CD45RO+CD25-. These receptors were collected from a female donor with breast cancer.

This clonotype was seen only a few times. V usage is TRBV7-9 and J usage is TRBJ1-2; TRBD1 is a possible D gene (5 bases). Germline V gene data show CDR1 as SEHNR and CDR2 as FQNEAQ (reference sequence). V lost 1 base and J lost 4, with 13 bases in between. The CDR3 has 15 amino acids. The chain's CDR3 is CASSLDALGTYGYTF. The CDR3 bases are TGTGCCAGCAGCTTAGACGCTTTAGGGACCTATGGCTACACCTTC.

The chain uses TRBV6-2 or TRBV6-3 and TRBJ2-1; no definite D call. Germline loops: CDR1 MNHEY, CDR2 SVGEGT. The germline V and J ends were trimmed by 0 bases and 10 bases, with 16 bases remaining between them. The CDR3 spans 15 residues. CDR3 in DNA: TGTGCCAGCAGTTACTCGAAACCCCCTAGAGACGAGCAGTTCTTC. As protein: CASSYSKPPRDEQFF.

This clonotype was recorded at least ten times. The chain couples TRBV6-5 to TRBJ2-7; D is possibly TRBD1 or TRBD2 (5 bases each). This CDR3 is 18 amino acids long. Trimming left V 5 bases short and J 2 bases short, with 25 bases between. Germline-derived CDR1 and CDR2 are MNHEY and SVGAGI. The CDR3 spells CASSLTGPVGSVPYEQYF. Written as DNA, the CDR3 is TGTGCCAGCAGTCTAACGGGACCGGTGGGGTCGGTGCCCTACGAGCAGTACTTC.

This clonotype was observed a handful of times. The V call is TRBV20-1, the J call TRBJ1-1; 7 bases map to TRBD1. Germline CDR1 DFQATT, CDR2 SNEGSKA (reference sequence). V lost 6 bases, J lost 1 base, and 2 bases stayed unmatched. The CDR3 has 12 amino acids. The CDR3 spells CSAWTGNTEAFF. As DNA, the CDR3 is TGCAGTGCCTGGACAGGGAACACTGAAGCTTTCTTT.

Regarding this clonotype: Mismatch with germline at one junction end may stem from a read error. The chain carries TRBV7-2 and TRBJ2-5, with unresolved D. The CDR3 runs 15 residues. CDR1 and CDR2 from the germline V gene are SGHTA and FQGNSA. In nucleotides, the CDR3 is TGTGCCAGCAGCTTAGGGCTCTCCCACCACGAGACCCAGTACTTC. Its translation is CASSLGLSHHETQYF.

This clonotype was seen a few times. The chain uses TRBV20-1 and TRBJ2-3; D possibly corresponds to TRBD2 (6 bases). The V end was cut by 0 bases, the J end by 2 bases, with 12 bases between. CDR3 size: 15 residues. Germline-derived CDR1 and CDR2 are DFQATT and SNEGSKA (reference sequence). DNA for the CDR3: TGCAGTGCTAGAGAGGGGCGGGGTAACACAGATACGCAGTATTTT. Translation: CSAREGRGNTDTQYF.

V usage is TRBV9 and J usage is TRBJ2-3; TRBD2 matches at 9 bases. V was clipped by 1 base and J by 2 bases; unmatched bases: 5. Germline CDR1 and CDR2: SGDLS and YYNGEE. The CDR3 is 16 residues long. This chain's CDR3 is CASSVKAGGYTDTQYF. As DNA, the CDR3 is TGTGCCAGCAGCGTAAAAGCGGGGGGCTACACAGATACGCAGTATTTT.

V gene TRBV12-3 or TRBV12-4 combines with J gene TRBJ1-2; 8 bases align to TRBD1. The CDR3 is 14 amino acids. V gave up 11 bases and J gave up 2 bases; unmatched junction bases: 10. CDR3 in amino acids: CAGRQGRPNYGYTF. In DNA, the CDR3 is TGTGCCGGACGACAGGGGAGACCCAACTATGGCTACACCTTC.

V gene TRBV9 combines with J gene TRBJ2-5; D is unresolved. CDR1 SGDLS and CDR2 YYNGEE come from the germline V gene. The V gene lost 0 bases and the J gene lost 5 bases, with 8 bases spanning the gap. The CDR3 runs to 13 residues. The CDR3 DNA sequence: TGTGCCAGCAGCGTAGATCTGCGGGAGACCCAGTACTTC. It encodes CASSVDLRETQYF.

The table lists this clonotype with a few counts. The chain is built from TRBV12-3 or TRBV12-4 and TRBJ1-1; D unresolved. The CDR3 loop spans 13 amino acids. The ends were cut back, 4 bases at V and 3 bases at J, with 9 bases in the middle. CDR3 residues: CASSSQQYTEAFF. The CDR3 coding sequence is TGTGCCAGCAGTTCCCAACAGTACACTGAAGCTTTCTTT.

Only a few counts were recorded for this clonotype. This chain joins TRBV10-3 and TRBJ2-5; 12 positions agree with TRBD2. Germline V gene data show CDR1 as ENHRY and CDR2 as SYGVKD. The J segment lost 4 bases and the V segment lost 3 bases, leaving 6 bases of the junction unmatched. The CDR3 is 16 residues long. CDR3 in DNA: TGTGCCATCAGTGAAGCTAGCGGGAGGGCCCCAGAGACCCAGTACTTC. Its protein product is CAISEASGRAPETQYF.

The V call is TRBV28, the J call TRBJ1-1; weak D call: TRBD1 (5 bases). This CDR3 is built from 15 residues. Germline assignment: CDR1 MDHEN and CDR2 SYDVKM. V lost 5 bases to trimming and J lost 1 base, with 14 bases between them. In nucleotides, the CDR3 is TGTGCCAGCAGTAGCAGGGTCGGAGCGAACACTGAAGCTTTCTTT. This codes for CASSSRVGANTEAFF.

The chain employs TRBV20-1 and TRBJ2-7, with no clear D. The V gene's germline CDR1 is DFQATT and CDR2 SNEGSKA (reference sequence). The CDR3 extends over 15 amino acids. V was pared by 0 bases and J by 1 base, with 13 bases between. The CDR3: CSARDLRGGSYEQYF. DNA of the CDR3: TGCAGTGCTAGAGATTTGCGCGGTGGTTCCTACGAGCAGTACTTC.

This clonotype occurred a few times. V is TRBV5-1 and J is TRBJ2-7, with 10 bases aligning to TRBD1. The V and J ends lost 3 bases and 3 bases, in that order; junction bases with no gene match: 3. Germline assignment: CDR1 SGHRS and CDR2 YFSETQ. The CDR3 is made up of 14 amino acids. The CDR3 reads CASSSTGGDYEQYF. The CDR3 nucleotides read TGCGCCAGCAGCTCGACAGGGGGCGACTACGAGCAGTACTTC.

The J gene is TRBJ2-3, the V gene TRBV2; 8 bases fit TRBD1. Germline V gene sequence: CDR1 SNHLY, CDR2 FYNNEI. V lost 6 bases and J lost 3; bases outside the gene matches: 2. This CDR3 comprises 13 residues. The CDR3 bases are TGTGCCAGCAGACAGGGGGTGACAGATACGCAGTATTTT. Its translation is CASRQGVTDTQYF.

The rearrangement joins TRBV7-9 to TRBJ1-2; D gene uncertain. The germline V and J ends were trimmed by 5 bases and 8 bases, with 15 bases remaining between them. Germline CDR1 SEHNR, CDR2 FQNEAQ (reference sequence). CDR3 length equals 13 residues. The CDR3 coding sequence is TGTGCCAGCAGCGTCTCGACGGTTTGGGGCTACACCTTC. Translated: CASSVSTVWGYTF.

This clonotype was seen more than once but under ten times. V gene TRBV6-6 combines with J gene TRBJ1-2, with D hard to call. CDR3 length: 14 amino acids. The ends were cut back, 0 bases at V and 2 bases at J, with 7 bases in the middle. CDR1 and CDR2 from the germline V gene are MNHNY and SVGAGI (reference sequence). The CDR3 region is CASSYSGPNYGYTF. In nucleotides, the CDR3 is TGTGCCAGCAGTTACTCAGGGCCGAACTATGGCTACACCTTC.

Note on this clonotype: An end of the junction differs from the germline gene, which may be a read error. This chain uses TRBV11-3 with TRBJ2-1; the D gene is possibly TRBD2 (6 bases). CDR1 and CDR2 from the germline V gene are SGHNT and YENEEA. This CDR3 comprises 15 residues. The CDR3 loop is CASGEWGGPYNELFF. The CDR3 DNA is TGTGCCAGCGGAGAGTGGGGAGGCCCCTACAATGAGCTGTTCTTC. Full variable domain (outside the CDR3, taken from reference TRBV11-3 and TRBJ2-1): EAGVVQSPRYKIIEKKQPVAFWCNPISGHNTLYWYLQNLGQGPELLIRYENEEAVDDSQLPKDRFSAERLKGVDSTLKIQPAELGDSAVYLCASGEWGGPYNELFFGPGTRLTVL.

Notes on this clonotype: At one end the junction does not follow the germline gene, possibly because of a read error. This chain uses TRBV5-1 with TRBJ1-6; 7 bases map to TRBD1. Germline V CDR1 and CDR2: SGHRS, YFSETQ. The CDR3 loop spans 15 amino acids. The DNA of the CDR3 is TGCGCCAGCAGCCCCAGGAGGGGGCCTAATCCACCCCTCCACTTT. Translation gives CASSPRRGPNPPLHF.

This clonotype came up many times. The chain carries TRBV6-5 and TRBJ2-2; no clear D gene. Germline V gene sequence: CDR1 MNHEY, CDR2 SVGAGI. The V gene lost 1 base and the J gene lost 0 bases, with 6 bases spanning the gap. The CDR3 runs to 15 residues. The CDR3 sequence is CASSYWQPNTGELFF. Written as DNA, the CDR3 is TGTGCCAGCAGTTACTGGCAGCCGAACACCGGGGAGCTGTTTTTT.

V usage is TRBV6-5 and J usage is TRBJ1-1; D may be TRBD1 (5 bases). The CDR3 length is 14 residues. Trimming cost V 2 bases and J 5 bases, with 12 bases left between them. Germline V gene sequence: CDR1 MNHEY, CDR2 SVGAGI. CDR3 bases: TGTGCCAGCAGTTACCGAAATCAGGGAACTGAAGCTTTCTTT. Translating gives CASSYRNQGTEAFF.

This chain joins TRBV5-1 and TRBJ1-1; D may be TRBD1 (5 bases). Trimming pared 1 base from V and 1 base from J, leaving 11 bases between. The length of the CDR3 is 15 residues. Germline V gene sequence: CDR1 SGHRS, CDR2 YFSETQ. This CDR3 reads CASSLTGTSNTEAFF. The CDR3 nucleotides are TGCGCCAGCAGCTTGACAGGTACTTCGAACACTGAAGCTTTCTTT. The whole variable domain, remainder taken from reference TRBV5-1 and TRBJ1-1, is KAGVTQTPRYLIKTRGQQVTLSCSPISGHRSVSWYQQTPGQGLQFLFEYFSETQRNKGNFPGRFSGRQFSNSRSEMNVSTLELGDSALYLCASSLTGTSNTEAFFGQGTRLTVV.

This clonotype has a single count. V and J are TRBV29-1 and TRBJ1-5, with 8 bases matching TRBD1. The V gene end was trimmed by 8 bases and the J gene end by 1 base; junction bases not matched to a gene: 4. The CDR3 has 13 amino acids. Germline V CDR1 and CDR2: SQVTM, ANQGSEA. As DNA, the CDR3 is TGCAGCTTGGACAGGGAGAGCAATCAGCCCCAGCATTTT. Amino acids: CSLDRESNQPQHF.

In its sample, this clonotype was seen a few times. This chain links TRBV4-2 with TRBJ1-1, with D hard to call. This CDR3 spans 12 amino acids. V lost 2 bases to trimming and J lost 4 bases, with 5 bases between them. CDR1 is LGHNA, CDR2 YNFKEQ, per germline. CDR3 sequence: CASSQSGTEAFF. The DNA for the CDR3 is TGTGCCAGCAGCCAATCTGGCACTGAAGCTTTCTTT.

This clonotype was detected a few times. The rearrangement uses TRBV4-1 and TRBJ2-7; no definite D call. The CDR3 runs to 16 residues. Germline V gene data show CDR1 as MGHRA and CDR2 as YSYEKL. V was trimmed by 1 base and J by 2 bases, leaving 15 bases between them. The CDR3 here is CASSQARTAWAYEQYF. The CDR3 DNA reads TGCGCCAGCAGCCAAGCCCGGACCGCCTGGGCCTACGAGCAGTACTTC.

The chain combines TRBV9 with TRBJ2-7; tentative D call: TRBD2 (5 bases). The CDR3 sequence is 13 residues long. V gave up 3 bases and J gave up 6 bases, with 13 bases separating them. Germline-derived CDR1 and CDR2 are SGDLS and YYNGEE. CDR3 sequence (DNA): TGTGCCAGCAGCGCCGCTCCAGGAGGCGAGCAGTACTTC. Protein sequence: CASSAAPGGEQYF.

This clonotype has only a few counts. This chain links TRBV5-5 with TRBJ1-1; no clear D gene. Germline loops: CDR1 SGHKS, CDR2 YYEKEE (reference sequence). Between the trimmed V and J ends, which lost 2 bases and 8 bases, there was a span of 7 bases. This CDR3 has 11 residues. CDR3 coding DNA: TGTGCCAGCAGCTTTATTCAAGAAGCTTTCTTT. Translation: CASSFIQEAFF.

This clonotype is deemed medium-sized. The rearrangement uses TRBV7-9 and TRBJ2-1; maybe TRBD1 (5 bases). V was cut by 0 bases and J by 7 bases, with 7 bases left in between. CDR3 length: 13 residues. The germline gives CDR1 SEHNR, CDR2 FQNEAQ (reference sequence). CDR3 sequence (DNA): TGTGCCAGCAGCTTAGCATACAGGAATGAGCAGTTCTTC. Translation: CASSLAYRNEQFF.